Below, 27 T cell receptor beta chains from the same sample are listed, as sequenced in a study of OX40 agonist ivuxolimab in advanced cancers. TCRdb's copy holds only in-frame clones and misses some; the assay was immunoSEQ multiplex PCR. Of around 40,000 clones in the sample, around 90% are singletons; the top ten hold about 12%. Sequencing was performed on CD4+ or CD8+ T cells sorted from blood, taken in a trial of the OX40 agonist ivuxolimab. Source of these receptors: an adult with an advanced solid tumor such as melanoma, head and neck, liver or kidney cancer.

The CDR3 DNA reads TGCGCCAGCAGCCAAACTACAGGGGTCCGGTGGGCTTTCTTT. It specifies CASSQTTGVRWAFF. J is TRBJ1-1 and V is TRBV4-1; 7 bases are shared with TRBD1. Looked up from germline, CDR1 is MGHRA and CDR2 is YSYEKL. This CDR3 has 14 amino acids. V was pared by 2 bases and J by 11 bases, with 11 bases of the junction left unmatched.

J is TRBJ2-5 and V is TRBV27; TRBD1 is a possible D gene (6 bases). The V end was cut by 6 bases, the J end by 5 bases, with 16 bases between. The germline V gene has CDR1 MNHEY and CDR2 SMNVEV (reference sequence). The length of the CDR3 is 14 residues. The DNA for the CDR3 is TGTGCCAGCAGGCGTCTGGGGGCATGGGAGACCCAGTACTTC. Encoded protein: CASRRLGAWETQYF.

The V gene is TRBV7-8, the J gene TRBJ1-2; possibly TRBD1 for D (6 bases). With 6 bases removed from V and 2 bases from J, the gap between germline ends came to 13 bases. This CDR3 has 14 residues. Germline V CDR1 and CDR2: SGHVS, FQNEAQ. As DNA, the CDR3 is TGTGCCAGCAGTTCTTCCGGGACAAACTATGGCTACACCTTC. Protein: CASSSSGTNYGYTF.

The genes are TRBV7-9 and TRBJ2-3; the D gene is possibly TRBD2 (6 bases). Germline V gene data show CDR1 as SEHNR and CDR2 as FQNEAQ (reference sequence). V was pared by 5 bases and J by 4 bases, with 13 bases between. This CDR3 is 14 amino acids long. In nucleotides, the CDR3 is TGTGCCAGCAGCCGTAGTGCGGGACCAGATACGCAGTATTTT. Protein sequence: CASSRSAGPDTQYF.

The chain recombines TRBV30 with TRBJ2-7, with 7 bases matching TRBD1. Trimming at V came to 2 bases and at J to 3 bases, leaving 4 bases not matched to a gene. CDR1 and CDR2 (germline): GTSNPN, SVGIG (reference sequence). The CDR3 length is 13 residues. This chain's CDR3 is CAWSPGQNYEQYF. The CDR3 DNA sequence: TGTGCCTGGAGTCCGGGACAGAACTACGAGCAGTACTTC.

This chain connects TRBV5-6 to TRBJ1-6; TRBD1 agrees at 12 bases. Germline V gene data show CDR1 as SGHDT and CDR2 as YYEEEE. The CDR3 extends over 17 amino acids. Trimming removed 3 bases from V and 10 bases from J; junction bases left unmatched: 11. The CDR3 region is CASSSIRDRGLVSPLHF. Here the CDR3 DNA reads TGTGCCAGCAGCTCGATCCGGGACAGGGGGCTTGTATCACCCCTCCACTTT. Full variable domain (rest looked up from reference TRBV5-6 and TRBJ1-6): DAGVTQSPTHLIKTRGQQVTLRCSPKSGHDTVSWYQQALGQGPQFIFQYYEEEERQRGNFPDRFSGHQFPNYSSELNVNALLLGDSALYLCASSSIRDRGLVSPLHFGNGTRLTVT.

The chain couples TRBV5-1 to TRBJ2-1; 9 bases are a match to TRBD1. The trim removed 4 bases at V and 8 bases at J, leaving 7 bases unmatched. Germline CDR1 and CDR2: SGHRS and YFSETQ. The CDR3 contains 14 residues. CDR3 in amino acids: CASSPDRGRDEQFF. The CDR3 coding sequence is TGCGCCAGCAGCCCGGACAGGGGAAGGGATGAGCAGTTCTTC.

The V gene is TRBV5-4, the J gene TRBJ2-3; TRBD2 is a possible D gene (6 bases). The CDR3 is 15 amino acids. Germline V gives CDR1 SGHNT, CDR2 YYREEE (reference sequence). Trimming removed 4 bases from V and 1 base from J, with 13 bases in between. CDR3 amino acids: CASSVDYFRTDTQYF. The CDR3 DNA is TGTGCCAGCAGCGTGGACTATTTCCGCACAGATACGCAGTATTTT.

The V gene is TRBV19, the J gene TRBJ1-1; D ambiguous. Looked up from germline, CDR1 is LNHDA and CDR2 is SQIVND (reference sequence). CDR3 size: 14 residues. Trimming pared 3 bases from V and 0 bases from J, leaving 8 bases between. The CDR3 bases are TGTGCCAGTAGTATGGGCCTGATGAACACTGAAGCTTTCTTT. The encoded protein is CASSMGLMNTEAFF.

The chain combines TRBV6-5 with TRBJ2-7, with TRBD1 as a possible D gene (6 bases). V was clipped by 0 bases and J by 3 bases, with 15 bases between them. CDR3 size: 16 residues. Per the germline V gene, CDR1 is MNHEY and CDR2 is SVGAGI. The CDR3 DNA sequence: TGTGCCAGCAGTTACTCGAAGTTAGGACAGTACTACGAGCAGTACTTC. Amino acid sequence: CASSYSKLGQYYEQYF.

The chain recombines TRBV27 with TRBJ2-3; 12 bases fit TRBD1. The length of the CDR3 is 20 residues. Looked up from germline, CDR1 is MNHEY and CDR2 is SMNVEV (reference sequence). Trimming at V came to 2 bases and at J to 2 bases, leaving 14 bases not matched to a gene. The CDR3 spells CASSLLGTGGSSGITDTQYF. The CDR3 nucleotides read TGTGCCAGCAGTTTACTAGGGACAGGGGGCTCCTCTGGGATCACAGATACGCAGTATTTT.

CDR3 sequence (DNA): TGTGCCAGCAGCTCCTATCGGGGGGGTTGGATCCCCTACGAGCAGTACTTC. Protein sequence: CASSSYRGGWIPYEQYF. The rearrangement uses TRBV7-2 and TRBJ2-7, with TRBD2 identical over 8 bases. The CDR3 length is 17 residues. Germline V lookup: CDR1 SGHTA, CDR2 FQGNSA. The J segment lost 2 bases and the V segment lost 4 bases, leaving 13 bases of the junction unmatched.

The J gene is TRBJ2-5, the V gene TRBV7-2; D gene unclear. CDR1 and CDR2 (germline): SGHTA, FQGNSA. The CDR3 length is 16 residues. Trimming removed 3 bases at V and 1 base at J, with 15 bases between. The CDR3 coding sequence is TGTGCCAGCAGCTTTTCTCCGGGTTTACCCCAAGAGACCCAGTACTTC. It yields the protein CASSFSPGLPQETQYF.

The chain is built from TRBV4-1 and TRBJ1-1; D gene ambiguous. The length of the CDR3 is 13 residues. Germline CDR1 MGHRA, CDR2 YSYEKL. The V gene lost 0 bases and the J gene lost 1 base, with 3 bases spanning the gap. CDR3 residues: CASSQEANTEAFF. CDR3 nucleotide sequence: TGCGCCAGCAGCCAAGAGGCGAACACTGAAGCTTTCTTT.

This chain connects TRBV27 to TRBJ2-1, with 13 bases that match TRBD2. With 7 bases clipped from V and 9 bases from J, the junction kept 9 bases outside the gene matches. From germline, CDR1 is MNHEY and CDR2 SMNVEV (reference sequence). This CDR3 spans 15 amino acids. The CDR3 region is CASTSLAGGPGEQFF. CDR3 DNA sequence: TGTGCCAGCACTTCACTAGCGGGAGGGCCCGGTGAGCAGTTCTTC.

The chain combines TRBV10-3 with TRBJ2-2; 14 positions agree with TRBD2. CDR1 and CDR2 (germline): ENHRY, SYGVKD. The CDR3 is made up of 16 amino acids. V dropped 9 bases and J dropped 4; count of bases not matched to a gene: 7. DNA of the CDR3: TGTGCCATTAGACTAGCGGGAGGGCCGGGCACCGGGGAGCTGTTTTTT. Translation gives CAIRLAGGPGTGELFF.

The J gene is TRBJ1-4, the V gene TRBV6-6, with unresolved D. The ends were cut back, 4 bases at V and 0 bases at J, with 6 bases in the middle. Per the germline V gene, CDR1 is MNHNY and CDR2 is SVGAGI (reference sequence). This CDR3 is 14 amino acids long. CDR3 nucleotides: TGTGCCAGCAGTTTGAAGTCAACTAATGAAAAACTGTTTTTT. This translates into CASSLKSTNEKLFF.

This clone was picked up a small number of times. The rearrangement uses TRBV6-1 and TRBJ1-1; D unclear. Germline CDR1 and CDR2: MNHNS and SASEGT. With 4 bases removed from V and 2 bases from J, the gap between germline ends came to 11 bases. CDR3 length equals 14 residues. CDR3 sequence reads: CASSADWGNTEAFF. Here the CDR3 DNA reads TGTGCCAGCAGTGCTGACTGGGGAAACACTGAAGCTTTCTTT.

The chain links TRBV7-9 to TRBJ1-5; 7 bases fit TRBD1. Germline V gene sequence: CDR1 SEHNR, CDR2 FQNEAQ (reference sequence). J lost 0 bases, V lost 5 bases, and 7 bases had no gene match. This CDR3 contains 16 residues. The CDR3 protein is CASSGGGQDSNQPQHF. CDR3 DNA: TGTGCCAGCAGCGGGGGAGGACAGGATAGCAATCAGCCCCAGCATTTT.

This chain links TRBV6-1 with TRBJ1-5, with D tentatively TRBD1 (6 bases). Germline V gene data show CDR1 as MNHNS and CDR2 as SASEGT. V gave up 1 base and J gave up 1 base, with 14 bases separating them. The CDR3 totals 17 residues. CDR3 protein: CASSEEIGGISNQPQHF. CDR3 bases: TGTGCCAGCAGTGAAGAGATAGGGGGTATAAGCAATCAGCCCCAGCATTTT.

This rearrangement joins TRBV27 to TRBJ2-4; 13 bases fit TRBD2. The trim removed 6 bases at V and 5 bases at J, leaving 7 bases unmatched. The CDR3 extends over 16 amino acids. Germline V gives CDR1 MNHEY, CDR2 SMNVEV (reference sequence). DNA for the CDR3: TGTGCCAGCAGCCCTATCGGGACTAGCGGGGAAAACATTCAGTACTTC. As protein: CASSPIGTSGENIQYF.

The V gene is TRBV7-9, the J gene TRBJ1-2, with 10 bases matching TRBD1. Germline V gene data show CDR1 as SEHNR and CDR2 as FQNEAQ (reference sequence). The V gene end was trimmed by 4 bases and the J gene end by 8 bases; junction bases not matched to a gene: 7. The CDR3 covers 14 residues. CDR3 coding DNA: TGTGCCAGCAGCTCCGGGGACAGGGGAGACGGCTACACCTTC. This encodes CASSSGDRGDGYTF. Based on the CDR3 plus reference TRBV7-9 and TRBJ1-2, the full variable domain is DTGVSQNPRHKITKRGQNVTFRCDPISEHNRLYWYRQTLGQGPEFLTYFQNEAQLEKSRLLSDRFSAERPKGSFSTLEIQRTEQGDSAMYLCASSSGDRGDGYTFGSGTRLTVV.

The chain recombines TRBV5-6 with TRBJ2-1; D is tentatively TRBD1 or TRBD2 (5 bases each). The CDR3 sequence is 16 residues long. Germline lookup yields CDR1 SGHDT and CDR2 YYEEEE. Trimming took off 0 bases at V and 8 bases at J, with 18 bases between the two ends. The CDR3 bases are TGTGCCAGCAGCTTGGTGACGGGACCGCTCCGCGATGAGCAGTTCTTC. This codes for CASSLVTGPLRDEQFF.

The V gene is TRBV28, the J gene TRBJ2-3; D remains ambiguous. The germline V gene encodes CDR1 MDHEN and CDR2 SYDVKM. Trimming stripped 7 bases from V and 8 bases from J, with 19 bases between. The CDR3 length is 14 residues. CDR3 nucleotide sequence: TGTGCCAGCACCGTGGAAGGGTGGAGTGGTACGCAGTATTTT. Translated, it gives CASTVEGWSGTQYF.

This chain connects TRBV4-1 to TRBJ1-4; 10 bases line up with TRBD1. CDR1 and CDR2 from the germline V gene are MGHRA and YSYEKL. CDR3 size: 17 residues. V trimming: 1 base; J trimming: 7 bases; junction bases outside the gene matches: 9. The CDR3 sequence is CASSQGRQGARREKLFF. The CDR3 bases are TGCGCCAGCAGCCAAGGGAGACAGGGGGCGAGACGTGAAAAACTGTTTTTT.

Here the CDR3 DNA reads TGTGCCAGCAGTGAAGCCGGGGGTGGGGTTCAGCCCCAGCATTTT. Translated: CASSEAGGGVQPQHF. V and J are TRBV6-1 and TRBJ1-5, with a weak D call TRBD1 (5 bases). This CDR3 has 15 amino acids. From germline, CDR1 is MNHNS and CDR2 SASEGT. V lost 0 bases to trimming and J lost 6 bases, with 12 bases between them.

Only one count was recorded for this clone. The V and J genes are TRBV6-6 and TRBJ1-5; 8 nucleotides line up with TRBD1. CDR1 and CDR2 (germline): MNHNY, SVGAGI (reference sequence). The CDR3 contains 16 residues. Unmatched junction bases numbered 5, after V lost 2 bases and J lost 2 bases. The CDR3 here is CASSYRPGQGNQPQHF. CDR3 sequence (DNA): TGTGCCAGCAGTTACCGCCCGGGACAGGGCAATCAGCCCCAGCATTTT.